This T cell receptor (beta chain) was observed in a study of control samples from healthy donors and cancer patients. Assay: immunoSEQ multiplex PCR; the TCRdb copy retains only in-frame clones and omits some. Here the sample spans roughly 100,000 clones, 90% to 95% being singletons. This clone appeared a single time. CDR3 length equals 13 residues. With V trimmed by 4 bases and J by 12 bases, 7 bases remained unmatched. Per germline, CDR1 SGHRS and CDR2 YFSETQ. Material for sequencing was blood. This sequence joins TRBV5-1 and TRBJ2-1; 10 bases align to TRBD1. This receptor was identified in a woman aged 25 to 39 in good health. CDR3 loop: CASSPGQGTGQFF. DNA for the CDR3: TGCGCCAGCAGCCCGGGACAGGGGACCGGGCAGTTCTTC.